This T cell receptor beta chain appears in the sequencing data of a study of response to subunit inactivated influenza vaccine. This CDR3 comprises 12 residues. V was trimmed by 2 bases and J by 3 bases, leaving 8 bases between them. The germline gives CDR1 SQVTM, CDR2 ANQGSEA. This clonotype was seen many times. One entry per CDR3 protein results from TCRdb running MiXCR on the RT-PCR reads. The table includes 550,000 to 600,000 distinct CDR3 sequences, approximately 12% detected once. The TCR was taken from a man aged 45-65 years who received an inactivated influenza vaccine. Material: PBMCs from blood, obtained on the day of vaccination. This rearrangement joins TRBV29-1 to TRBJ2-7, with a tentative D call TRBD1 (5 bases). The CDR3 spells CSVERGNYEQYF. DNA for the CDR3: TGCAGCGTTGAAAGGGGCAACTACGAGCAGTACTTC.